Each of the 32 T cell receptor beta chains below was sequenced from the same sample in a study of blood T cell repertoires in COVID-19. The repertoire was sequenced with immunoSEQ multiplex PCR; TCRdb's copy has only in-frame clones and lacks some. The table records tens of thousands of clones, 91% of them present only once. What was sequenced was peripheral blood. These receptors were obtained from a human donor with active COVID-19. The donor label of this sample is uncertain.

Written as DNA, the CDR3 is TGTGCCAGCAGCTTAATCGGGGAACCCAGATACAATGAGCAGTTCTTC. This encodes CASSLIGEPRYNEQFF. The rearrangement uses TRBV7-3 and TRBJ2-1; D possibly corresponds to TRBD2 (5 bases). The V and J ends lost 1 base and 4 bases respectively, with 14 bases between them. The CDR3 totals 16 residues. The V gene's germline CDR1 is SGHTA and CDR2 FQGTGA.

This clone was counted a single time. The chain employs TRBV30 and TRBJ1-6; D gene unclear. This CDR3 is built from 14 residues. Trimming took off 4 bases at V and 7 bases at J, with 14 bases between the two ends. The V gene's germline CDR1 is GTSNPN and CDR2 SVGIG (reference sequence). The CDR3 DNA reads TGTGCCTGGACCTTCGCCACGGGAAATTCACCCCTCCACTTT. Translating it yields CAWTFATGNSPLHF.

The J gene is TRBJ2-1, the V gene TRBV5-1, with TRBD1 identical over 8 bases. The J segment lost 6 bases and the V segment lost 4 bases, leaving 12 bases of the junction unmatched. This CDR3 is 16 amino acids long. In germline, CDR1 is SGHRS, CDR2 YFSETQ. This CDR3 reads CASSSLVGQGVNEQFF. The CDR3, as DNA: TGCGCCAGCAGCAGCCTCGTAGGACAGGGCGTCAATGAGCAGTTCTTC.

DNA of the CDR3: TGCGCCAGCAGCCCGACTAGCTCGGGAGAGACCCAGTACTTC. It yields the protein CASSPTSSGETQYF. The chain recombines TRBV5-1 with TRBJ2-5; 7 bases map to TRBD2. The junction had 7 bases not matched to a gene; V was cut back by 4 bases and J by 4 bases. In germline, CDR1 is SGHRS, CDR2 YFSETQ. This CDR3 region has 14 residues.

This chain uses TRBV4-3 with TRBJ1-5, with D possibly TRBD1 on 5 matching bases. Germline V gives CDR1 LGHNA, CDR2 YSLEER. Trimming removed 0 bases at V and 7 bases at J, with 16 bases between. The CDR3 covers 16 residues. This CDR3 is CASSQEKLGSGQPQHF. For the CDR3, the DNA is TGCGCCAGCAGCCAAGAGAAGCTAGGGTCAGGGCAGCCCCAGCATTTT.

The J gene is TRBJ2-7, the V gene TRBV4-3; TRBD1 is a possible D gene (6 bases). This CDR3 has 15 residues. Per the germline V gene, CDR1 is LGHNA and CDR2 is YSLEER. V lost 3 bases and J lost 4, with 16 bases in between. CDR3 amino acids: CASSHFQGSSYEQYF. CDR3 in DNA: TGCGCCAGCAGCCACTTCCAGGGGTCCTCTTACGAGCAGTACTTC.

The chain uses TRBV19 and TRBJ1-1, with D perhaps matching TRBD1 (5 bases). The V gene's germline CDR1 is LNHDA and CDR2 SQIVND (reference sequence). The length of the CDR3 is 15 residues. V was cut by 4 bases and J by 4 bases, with 16 bases left in between. CDR3 coding DNA: TGTGCCAGTAGTACCCTCCGGGACTTCAGCACTGAAGCTTTCTTT. It is translated as CASSTLRDFSTEAFF.

This chain uses TRBV7-3 with TRBJ2-3, with D possibly matching TRBD1 (6 bases). The CDR3 spans 14 residues. V was trimmed by 2 bases and J by 5 bases, leaving 11 bases between them. Germline V gene lookup returns CDR1 SGHTA and CDR2 FQGTGA. In DNA, the CDR3 is TGTGCCAGCAGCTTAGTGGGGGCCGAAGATACGCAGTATTTT. Translated: CASSLVGAEDTQYF.

CDR3 sequence: CASSLGQGLYTEAFF. CDR3 nucleotides: TGCGCCAGCAGCTTGGGACAGGGGCTTTACACTGAAGCTTTCTTT. The rearrangement links TRBV5-1 to TRBJ1-1; 8 nucleotides match TRBD1. Germline trimming cut 0 bases from V and 3 bases from J; bases unmatched to any gene: 4. The CDR3 is 15 amino acids. Germline CDR1 is SGHRS and CDR2 is YFSETQ.

By share of the sample, this clone is hyperexpanded (1% or more). The genes are TRBV28 and TRBJ2-7, with 7 positions matching TRBD2. This CDR3 is built from 15 residues. Trimming took 4 bases from V and 3 from J; bases not matched to a gene: 9. CDR1 and CDR2 (germline): MDHEN, SYDVKM. Here the CDR3 reads CASSYPGREGYEQYF. The CDR3 coding sequence is TGTGCCAGCAGTTACCCCGGCAGGGAGGGCTACGAGCAGTACTTC.

The rearrangement joins TRBV4-2 to TRBJ1-1, with 10 bases that match TRBD1. Per the germline V gene, CDR1 is LGHNA and CDR2 is YNFKEQ. V shed 4 bases and J 11 bases; nucleotides not matched to a gene: 10. The CDR3 extends over 14 amino acids. CDR3 sequence reads: CASSRDRGLNRAFF. As DNA, the CDR3 is TGTGCCAGCAGCCGGGACAGGGGTCTTAACAGGGCTTTCTTT.

The chain joins TRBV12-3 or TRBV12-4 to TRBJ1-5; tentative D call: TRBD1 (5 bases). V lost 7 bases, J lost 6 bases, and 13 bases lay in between. The CDR3 is 13 residues long. CDR3 in DNA: TGTGCCAGCACCCCGGGTAGGGGTCAGCCCCAGCATTTT. This codes for CASTPGRGQPQHF.

The chain recombines TRBV4-1 with TRBJ2-3, with 12 bases fitting TRBD2. CDR1 and CDR2 (germline): MGHRA, YSYEKL. The CDR3 has 19 amino acids. Unmatched junction bases numbered 11, after V lost 1 base and J lost 3 bases. The CDR3 sequence: CASSQGSWLAGGWTDTQYF. CDR3 in DNA: TGCGCCAGCAGCCAAGGCAGTTGGCTAGCGGGGGGGTGGACAGATACGCAGTATTTT.

The V call is TRBV28, the J call TRBJ1-1, with a tentative D call TRBD1 (6 bases). The CDR3 totals 14 residues. Germline-derived CDR1 and CDR2 are MDHEN and SYDVKM. The V and J ends lost 5 bases and 2 bases respectively, with 12 bases between them. Here the CDR3 reads CASSTGSLNTEAFF. DNA for the CDR3: TGTGCCAGCAGTACAGGGTCCCTCAACACTGAAGCTTTCTTT.

The rearrangement uses TRBV7-9 and TRBJ1-4; 9 positions agree with TRBD1. After removal of 5 bases from V and 7 bases from J, the junction contained 5 bases not matched to a gene. The germline gives CDR1 SEHNR, CDR2 FQNEAQ (reference sequence). This CDR3 has 14 amino acids. CDR3 bases: TGTGCCAGCAGCCCCGGGACAGGGACTGAAAAACTGTTTTTT. Its translation is CASSPGTGTEKLFF.

The rearrangement uses TRBV7-2 and TRBJ1-2; D uncertain. The CDR3 has 14 residues. Germline V gene sequence: CDR1 SGHTA, CDR2 FQGNSA. V lost 5 bases to trimming and J lost 2 bases, with 12 bases between them. The CDR3 sequence: CASSTQSMNYGYTF. In DNA, the CDR3 is TGTGCCAGCAGCACCCAAAGCATGAACTATGGCTACACCTTC.

The chain links TRBV7-9 to TRBJ1-4, with 7 bases aligning to TRBD1. CDR1 SEHNR and CDR2 FQNEAQ come from the germline V gene (reference sequence). V lost 6 bases to trimming and J lost 7 bases; unmatched junction nucleotides: 8. CDR3 size: 14 residues. This CDR3 reads CASRRGQVTEKLFF. CDR3 bases: TGTGCCAGCAGGCGAGGACAGGTTACTGAAAAACTGTTTTTT.

Remarks on this clone: The junction does not match germline at one end; this may be a read error. V usage is TRBV5-6 and J usage is TRBJ2-6; D remains unclear. The CDR3 has 15 residues. The germline CDR1 and CDR2 sequences are SGHDT and YYEEEE. The CDR3 region has the DNA TGTGCCAGCACAACGGTCTCCTCTTGGGCCAACGTCCTGACTTTC. Residues: CASTTVSSWANVLTF. Drawing the rest from reference TRBV5-6 and TRBJ2-6, the complete variable domain is DAGVTQSPTHLIKTRGQQVTLRCSPKSGHDTVSWYQQALGQGPQFIFQYYEEEERQRGNFPDRFSGHQFPNYSSELNVNALLLGDSALYLCASTTVSSWANVLTFGAGSRLTVL.

V usage is TRBV6-2 or TRBV6-3 and J usage is TRBJ2-1; 7 bases map to TRBD2. Germline V gene sequence: CDR1 MNHEY, CDR2 SVGEGT. The CDR3 runs to 15 residues. Trimming removed 4 bases from V and 8 bases from J; junction bases left unmatched: 11. The CDR3 spells CASSSQRGLLDEQFF. CDR3 DNA: TGTGCCAGCAGTTCCCAGCGGGGACTACTCGATGAGCAGTTCTTC.

In DNA, the CDR3 is TGTGCCAGCAGCCGAGGAGACAGGGAGGATGAAAAACTGTTTTTT. As protein: CASSRGDREDEKLFF. J is TRBJ1-4 and V is TRBV4-2; TRBD1 aligns across 7 bases. Germline CDR1 and CDR2: LGHNA and YNFKEQ. The CDR3 covers 15 residues. V gave up 4 bases and J gave up 6 bases; unmatched junction bases: 8.

V and J are TRBV3-1 (or the pseudogene TRBV3-2) and TRBJ2-5, with D possibly TRBD1 on 7 matching bases. V gave up 3 bases and J gave up 3 bases, with 14 bases separating them. This CDR3 spans 15 amino acids. Looked up from germline, CDR1 is LGHDT and CDR2 is YNNKEL (reference sequence). The CDR3 region is CASSQAGGKEETQYF. The CDR3 DNA is TGTGCCAGCAGCCAGGCAGGGGGGAAAGAAGAGACCCAGTACTTC.

This clone was recorded only once. This chain joins TRBV19 and TRBJ1-3; TRBD1 agrees at 7 bases. This CDR3 contains 15 residues. Trimming at V came to 7 bases and at J to 4 bases, leaving 10 bases not matched to a gene. Germline V lookup: CDR1 LNHDA, CDR2 SQIVND (reference sequence). As DNA, the CDR3 is TGTGCCAGTACGGTCCGGCAGGGGGGAGGAAACACCATATATTTT. Translation gives CASTVRQGGGNTIYF.

The chain couples TRBV30 to TRBJ1-2, with 7 bases matching TRBD1. CDR3 length equals 20 residues. Per the germline V gene, CDR1 is GTSNPN and CDR2 is SVGIG (reference sequence). The V and J ends lost 5 bases and 3 bases, in that order; junction bases with no gene match: 27. This chain's CDR3 is CAWDRAPGATGEKSDYGYTF. DNA for the CDR3: TGTGCCTGGGACCGGGCCCCAGGCGCAACAGGGGAGAAATCTGACTATGGCTACACCTTC. The full variable domain, completed using reference TRBV30 and TRBJ1-2, is SQTIHQWPATLVQPVGSPLSLECTVEGTSNPNLYWYRQAAGRGLQLLFYSVGIGQISSEVPQNLSASRPQDRQFILSSKKLLLSDSGFYLCAWDRAPGATGEKSDYGYTFGSGTRLTVV.

V usage is TRBV28 and J usage is TRBJ2-7, with TRBD2 identical over 7 bases. The CDR3 runs to 16 residues. V was pared by 4 bases and J by 3 bases, with 12 bases of the junction left unmatched. Germline V gene lookup returns CDR1 MDHEN and CDR2 SYDVKM. The CDR3 DNA reads TGTGCCAGCAGTTCTAGACGACTAGGGAGGGGCTACGAGCAGTACTTC. This codes for CASSSRRLGRGYEQYF.

The chain combines TRBV5-6 with TRBJ2-7, with a weak D call TRBD2 (5 bases). The CDR3 sequence is 15 residues long. CDR1 SGHDT and CDR2 YYEEEE come from the germline V gene. With 3 bases removed from V and 3 bases from J, the gap between germline ends came to 16 bases. The DNA of the CDR3 is TGTGCCAGCAGCTACGCGTCCTTAGCGAACTACGAGCAGTACTTC. It specifies CASSYASLANYEQYF.

This rearrangement joins TRBV6-6 to TRBJ2-7, with D maybe TRBD1 (6 bases). The CDR3 loop spans 14 amino acids. V lost 2 bases to trimming and J lost 7 bases, with 15 bases between them. The germline gives CDR1 MNHNY, CDR2 SVGAGI (reference sequence). The CDR3 is CASSYPRQVGEQYF. CDR3 DNA sequence: TGTGCCAGCAGTTACCCTAGACAGGTAGGGGAGCAGTACTTC.

This CDR3 reads CATSIIAGGFQETQYF. For the CDR3, the DNA is TGTGCCACCAGCATAATAGCGGGAGGCTTCCAAGAGACCCAGTACTTC. This chain connects TRBV15 to TRBJ2-5; TRBD2 matches at 10 bases. The V and J ends lost 4 bases and 1 base, in that order; junction bases with no gene match: 6. The CDR3 is 16 residues long. Germline V lookup: CDR1 LNHNV, CDR2 YYDKDF (reference sequence).

The chain uses TRBV4-3 and TRBJ2-7, with 8 nucleotides matching TRBD2. CDR1 and CDR2 from the germline V gene are LGHNA and YSLEER. The V segment lost 0 bases and the J segment 0 bases; nucleotides outside the gene matches: 4. The length of the CDR3 is 16 residues. The CDR3 nucleotides read TGCGCCAGCAGCCAAGATTTTAGCGGGAACTCCTACGAGCAGTACTTC. Translating gives CASSQDFSGNSYEQYF.

V gene TRBV6-2 or TRBV6-3 combines with J gene TRBJ1-1; 8 nucleotides line up with TRBD1. V lost 2 bases and J lost 1; bases outside the gene matches: 15. The germline gives CDR1 MNHEY, CDR2 SVGEGT. This CDR3 comprises 19 residues. This CDR3 is CASSYVQGVKIRRNTEAFF. CDR3 in DNA: TGTGCCAGCAGTTACGTACAGGGGGTAAAGATCCGGAGGAACACTGAAGCTTTCTTT.

The chain combines TRBV28 with TRBJ1-2, with TRBD1 matching 9 bases. This CDR3 has 13 amino acids. V lost 3 bases, J lost 8 bases, and 4 bases stayed unmatched. From germline, CDR1 is MDHEN and CDR2 SYDVKM. The CDR3 nucleotides are TGTGCCAGCAGTTTCCGGGACAGGGACGGCTACACCTTC. Protein: CASSFRDRDGYTF.

The gene calls are TRBV5-4 and TRBJ1-5; TRBD1 matches 7 bases. The CDR3 loop spans 15 amino acids. In germline, CDR1 is SGHNT, CDR2 YYREEE (reference sequence). After removal of 0 bases from V and 4 bases from J, the junction contained 4 bases not matched to a gene. DNA for the CDR3: TGTGCCAGCAGCTTGGATCCAGGGGGAAATCAGCCCCAGCATTTT. It specifies CASSLDPGGNQPQHF.

The chain combines TRBV24-1 with TRBJ2-1, with unresolved D. The V and J ends lost 4 bases and 6 bases respectively, with 9 bases between them. The CDR3 has 13 amino acids. Germline CDR1 is KGHDR and CDR2 is SFDVKD. The CDR3 loop is CATSDGQVNEQFF. CDR3 sequence (DNA): TGTGCCACCAGTGACGGCCAGGTCAATGAGCAGTTCTTC.